These 24 T cell receptor beta chains were sequenced from one sample in a study of T cell repertoires in cytomegalovirus infection. Their specific antigens are unknown. One entry per CDR3 protein results from TCRdb running MiXCR on the reads. The top ten hold roughly 18% of the sample, which has some 700,000 distinct CDR3 sequences, roughly 33% seen once. This specimen consisted of cultured PBMCs, obtained from culture after CMV antigen stimulation. The receptors originated from a human donor in good health (CMV status not recorded). Some clones in this sample may be carry-over from other donors' samples.

The chain has TRBV12-5 and TRBJ2-5; 8 bases align to TRBD2. V dropped 5 bases and J dropped 4; count of bases not matched to a gene: 6. The germline V gene has CDR1 LGHNT and CDR2 FRNRAP. This CDR3 region has 14 residues. CDR3 coding DNA: TGTGCTAGTGGTCCCGGACTAGCACGAGAGACCCAGTACTTC. Its translation is CASGPGLARETQYF.

V is TRBV20-1 and J is TRBJ2-3; no reliable D call. Germline CDR1 and CDR2: DFQATT and SNEGSKA (reference sequence). V was shortened by 6 bases and J by 6 bases, with 10 bases between the two germline ends. There are 11 residues in the CDR3. CDR3 in DNA: TGCAGTGCAAAGTTGGCGGATACGCAGTATTTT. Amino acid sequence: CSAKLADTQYF.

This clonotype was seen repeatedly, ten times or more. V and J are TRBV7-2 and TRBJ1-1; no reliable D call. The CDR3 has 12 amino acids. Germline V CDR1 and CDR2: SGHTA, FQGNSA. V lost 1 base and J 6 bases, leaving 6 bases between the germline ends. CDR3 amino acids: CASSLDSPEAFF. For the CDR3, the DNA is TGTGCCAGCAGCTTAGACAGTCCTGAAGCTTTCTTT.

The chain employs TRBV7-2 and TRBJ2-1; D is possibly TRBD2 (6 bases). The CDR3 covers 17 residues. The V gene lost 3 bases and the J gene lost 8 bases, with 23 bases spanning the gap. The V gene's germline CDR1 is SGHTA and CDR2 FQGNSA. CDR3 DNA sequence: TGTGCCAGCAGCTTCGACCCTCTAGCGAGGGGCCGGGATGAGCAGTTCTTC. Translating gives CASSFDPLARGRDEQFF.

The genes are TRBV7-9 and TRBJ2-1, with a weak D call TRBD2 (6 bases). V was clipped by 7 bases and J by 5 bases, with 18 bases between them. The CDR3 sequence is 15 residues long. Germline values: CDR1 SEHNR, CDR2 FQNEAQ (reference sequence). The CDR3 region is CASTSSREKDNEQFF. The CDR3 region has the DNA TGTGCCAGCACCTCTAGCCGGGAGAAAGACAATGAGCAGTTCTTC.

This clonotype appeared a few times. This chain joins TRBV6-2 or TRBV6-3 and TRBJ1-2; D may be TRBD1 (6 bases). The germline V gene has CDR1 MNHEY and CDR2 SVGEGT. There are 15 residues in the CDR3. The V end lost 2 bases, the J end lost 1 base, and 11 bases lay between the germline ends. CDR3: CASSYPGTINYGYTF. For the CDR3, the DNA is TGTGCCAGCAGTTACCCTGGGACAATTAACTATGGCTACACCTTC.

The chain carries TRBV6-2 or TRBV6-3 and TRBJ2-4; TRBD2 might be the D (5 bases). V was clipped by 2 bases and J by 10 bases, with 15 bases between them. The V gene's germline CDR1 is MNHEY and CDR2 SVGEGT. This CDR3 is built from 14 residues. The CDR3 coding sequence is TGTGCCAGCAGTTACGAGGCTAGCCGACCAATTCAGTACTTC. Translated: CASSYEASRPIQYF.

This chain joins TRBV12-3 or TRBV12-4 and TRBJ2-1, with 10 nucleotides matching TRBD2. The junction had 8 bases not matched to a gene; V was cut back by 8 bases and J by 1 base. This CDR3 is 16 amino acids long. CDR3 DNA sequence: TGTGCCAGCCGAACCCTTAGCGGGGGGTCCTACAATGAGCAGTTCTTC. It is translated as CASRTLSGGSYNEQFF.

The chain couples TRBV28 to TRBJ2-3; D gene uncertain. Germline V gene data show CDR1 as MDHEN and CDR2 as SYDVKM. V lost 5 bases and J lost 4, with 13 bases in between. The CDR3 consists of 14 residues. Here the CDR3 reads CASSLPYGPDTQYF. In DNA form, the CDR3 reads TGTGCCAGCAGTCTCCCTTACGGGCCAGATACGCAGTATTTT.

This clonotype has more than one count but fewer than ten. This chain links TRBV25-1 with TRBJ2-1, with D unclear. This CDR3 contains 12 residues. CDR1 and CDR2 from the germline V gene are MGHDK and SYGVNS. V was clipped by 8 bases and J by 0 bases, with 5 bases between them. The CDR3: CASRRSYNEQFF. In nucleotides, the CDR3 is TGTGCCAGCCGACGCTCCTACAATGAGCAGTTCTTC.

The J gene is TRBJ2-7, the V gene TRBV7-8; either TRBD1 or TRBD2 may fit D (5 bases each). The ends were cut back, 4 bases at V and 4 bases at J, with 14 bases in the middle. The germline CDR1 and CDR2 sequences are SGHVS and FQNEAQ. The CDR3 loop spans 14 amino acids. CDR3 loop: CASSWAPEGYEQYF. CDR3 bases: TGTGCCAGCAGCTGGGCCCCTGAGGGGTACGAGCAGTACTTC.

CDR3 coding DNA: TGTGCCAGCAGTACCACAGGGTCCCGGGAGCAGTTCTTC. Its translation: CASSTTGSREQFF. The V gene is TRBV6-2 or TRBV6-3, the J gene TRBJ2-1; the D gene is possibly TRBD1 (6 bases). This CDR3 comprises 13 residues. The germline gives CDR1 MNHEY, CDR2 SVGEGT. V gave up 5 bases and J gave up 10 bases, with 15 bases separating them.

Written as DNA, the CDR3 is TGTGCCAGCAGCTTATTATGGGACAGGGAAGCTTTCTTT. Translation: CASSLLWDREAFF. This sequence joins TRBV7-9 and TRBJ1-1; 8 bases agree with TRBD1. Germline CDR1 reads SEHNR; CDR2 reads FQNEAQ (reference sequence). This CDR3 has 13 amino acids. Unmatched junction bases numbered 4, after V lost 2 bases and J lost 8 bases.

V usage is TRBV10-3 and J usage is TRBJ2-1; 8 bases map to TRBD1. The CDR3 has 15 amino acids. J was trimmed by 0 bases and V by 5 bases; bases with no gene match: 3. Germline V gives CDR1 ENHRY, CDR2 SYGVKD. CDR3 in DNA: TGTGCCATCAGTTTGACAGGGGACTCCTACAATGAGCAGTTCTTC. It yields the protein CAISLTGDSYNEQFF.

This clonotype was detected a few times. The V gene is TRBV6-1, the J gene TRBJ2-5, with TRBD2 identical over 7 bases. The trim removed 4 bases at V and 5 bases at J, leaving 10 bases unmatched. The CDR3 is 15 amino acids. Germline V gene data show CDR1 as MNHNS and CDR2 as SASEGT. The CDR3 protein is CASSVGGGVGETQYF. DNA for the CDR3: TGTGCCAGCAGTGTTGGCGGGGGAGTGGGGGAGACCCAGTACTTC.

The V gene is TRBV10-3, the J gene TRBJ2-5; D perhaps matches TRBD1 (6 bases). The CDR3 has 12 residues. Trimming took off 6 bases at V and 2 bases at J, with 7 bases between the two ends. Germline lookup yields CDR1 ENHRY and CDR2 SYGVKD. The CDR3 sequence is CAIRDRQETQYF. The CDR3 nucleotides read TGTGCCATCAGGGACAGACAAGAGACCCAGTACTTC.

This sequence joins TRBV2 and TRBJ2-1, with D uncertain. Germline loops: CDR1 SNHLY, CDR2 FYNNEI. The CDR3 is 16 amino acids. V was shortened by 1 base and J by 1 base, with 11 bases between the two germline ends. In nucleotides, the CDR3 is TGTGCCAGCAGTGAAGTCAGGCCCCTTTCCTACAATGAGCAGTTCTTC. Translated, it gives CASSEVRPLSYNEQFF.

This rearrangement joins TRBV11-2 to TRBJ2-3; perhaps D is TRBD1 or TRBD2 (5 bases each). V gave up 3 bases and J gave up 6 bases, with 13 bases separating them. This CDR3 comprises 14 residues. CDR1 is SGHAT, CDR2 FQNNGV, per germline. The DNA for the CDR3 is TGTGCCAGCAGCTTGGGACCTTTCGGGGATACGCAGTATTTT. It translates to CASSLGPFGDTQYF. The complete variable domain, with remaining parts taken from reference TRBV11-2 and TRBJ2-3, reads EAGVAQSPRYKIIEKRQSVAFWCNPISGHATLYWYQQILGQGPKLLIQFQNNGVVDDSQLPKDRFSAERLKGVDSTLKIQPAKLEDSAVYLCASSLGPFGDTQYFGPGTRLTVL.

This sequence joins TRBV6-6 and TRBJ2-1; possibly TRBD1 for D (5 bases). The CDR3 sequence is 11 residues long. The germline CDR1 and CDR2 sequences are MNHNY and SVGAGI (reference sequence). The germline V and J ends were trimmed by 6 bases and 10 bases, with 10 bases remaining between them. The CDR3, as DNA: TGTGCCAGCAGGCGGACATCCGAGCAGTTCTTC. Translated: CASRRTSEQFF.

V usage is TRBV5-4 and J usage is TRBJ2-6, with 13 bases aligning to TRBD2. The germline V gene has CDR1 SGHNT and CDR2 YYREEE (reference sequence). J was trimmed by 3 bases and V by 4 bases; bases with no gene match: 4. The CDR3 is made up of 17 amino acids. The CDR3 protein is CASSLGLAGVGANVLTF. The CDR3 nucleotides are TGTGCCAGCAGCCTAGGACTAGCGGGAGTTGGGGCCAACGTCCTGACTTTC.

The V and J genes are TRBV7-9 and TRBJ2-2; D is ambiguous. Looked up from germline, CDR1 is SEHNR and CDR2 is FQNEAQ (reference sequence). Deletions cut 7 bases from V and 3 bases from J, with 18 bases between. This CDR3 has 16 amino acids. The CDR3 DNA follows: TGTGCCAGCATCCCCCCACGGTCGTGGGACACCGGGGAGCTGTTTTTT. It encodes CASIPPRSWDTGELFF.

This clonotype was counted between two and nine times. The chain links TRBV4-1 to TRBJ1-4; D is unclear. The CDR3 consists of 18 residues. V was shortened by 5 bases and J by 7 bases, with 26 bases between the two germline ends. The germline gives CDR1 MGHRA, CDR2 YSYEKL. CDR3 in amino acids: CASSSSLAGSPGSEKLFF. The CDR3 coding sequence is TGCGCCAGCAGCTCATCCCTGGCGGGAAGCCCAGGAAGTGAAAAACTGTTTTTT.

The CDR3, as DNA: TGTGCCAGCAGCCTTCGACAGGGAGAGTATGGCTACACCTTC. Its translation is CASSLRQGEYGYTF. This chain connects TRBV11-2 to TRBJ1-2; 7 bases line up with TRBD1. V gave up 5 bases and J gave up 5 bases; unmatched junction bases: 8. CDR3 length: 14 residues. The germline gives CDR1 SGHAT, CDR2 FQNNGV.

V and J are TRBV12-3 or TRBV12-4 and TRBJ1-2, with D tentatively TRBD1 (5 bases). The CDR3 covers 13 residues. Trimming took 3 bases from V and 7 from J, leaving 12 bases between them. CDR3 sequence reads: CASSFGARSGYTF. The CDR3 nucleotides read TGTGCCAGCAGTTTCGGGGCTCGGTCTGGCTACACCTTC.